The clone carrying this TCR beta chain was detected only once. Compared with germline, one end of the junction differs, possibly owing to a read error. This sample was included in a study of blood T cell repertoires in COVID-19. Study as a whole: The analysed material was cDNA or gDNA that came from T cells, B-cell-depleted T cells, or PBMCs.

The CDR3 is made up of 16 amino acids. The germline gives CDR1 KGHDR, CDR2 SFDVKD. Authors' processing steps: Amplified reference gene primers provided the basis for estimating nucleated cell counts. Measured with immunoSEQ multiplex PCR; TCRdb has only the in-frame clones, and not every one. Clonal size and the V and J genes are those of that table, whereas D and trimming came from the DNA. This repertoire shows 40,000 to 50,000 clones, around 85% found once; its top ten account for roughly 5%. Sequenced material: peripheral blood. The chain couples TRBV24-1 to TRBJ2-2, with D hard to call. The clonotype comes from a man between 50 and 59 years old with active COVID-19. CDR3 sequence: CATSALSAPNTGELFF. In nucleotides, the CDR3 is TGTGCCACCAGTGCTTTGTCAGCGCCGAACACCGGGGAGCTGTTTTTT.